Here is one T cell receptor beta chain with its context. Original analysis: Amplification of reference gene primers provided the estimated nucleated cell counts. The assay was immunoSEQ multiplex PCR, and TCRdb's table has in-frame clones only and misses some. For V, J and clone size, that table is used; D and trimming come from the DNA. This sample has approximately 84,000 clones, with 65% to 85% found just once. These data originate in a study of blood T cell repertoires in COVID-19. In the study overall: Acute-phase and convalescent COVID-19 samples originated in the United States, Italy and Spain. T cells, B-cell-depleted T cells, or PBMCs provided the cDNA or gDNA that served as material.

Trimming left V 3 bases short and J 7 bases short, with 19 bases between. Germline V gives CDR1 KGHSH, CDR2 LQKENI. This CDR3 has 16 residues. The sequence was collected from a woman of 80 years or more with acute or convalescent COVID-19. The chain joins TRBV18 to TRBJ2-1, with no clear D. The sequenced material came from peripheral blood. CDR3 sequence reads: CASSPSVTELSNEQFF. Written as DNA, the CDR3 is TGTGCCAGCTCACCTTCAGTAACGGAGCTATCAAATGAGCAGTTCTTC.